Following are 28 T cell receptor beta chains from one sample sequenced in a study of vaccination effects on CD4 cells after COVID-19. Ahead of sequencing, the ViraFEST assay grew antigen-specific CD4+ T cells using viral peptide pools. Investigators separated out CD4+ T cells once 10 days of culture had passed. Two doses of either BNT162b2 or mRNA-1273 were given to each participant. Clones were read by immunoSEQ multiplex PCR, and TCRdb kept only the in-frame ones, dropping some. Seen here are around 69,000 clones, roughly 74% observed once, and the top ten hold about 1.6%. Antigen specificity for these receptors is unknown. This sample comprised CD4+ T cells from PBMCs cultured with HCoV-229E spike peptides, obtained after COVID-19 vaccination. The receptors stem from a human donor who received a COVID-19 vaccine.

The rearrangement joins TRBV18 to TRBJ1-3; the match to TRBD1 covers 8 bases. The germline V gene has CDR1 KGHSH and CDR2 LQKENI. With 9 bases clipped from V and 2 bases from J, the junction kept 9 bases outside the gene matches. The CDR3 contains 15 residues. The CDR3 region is CASIQSGGTGNTIYF. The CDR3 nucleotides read TGTGCCAGTATACAATCAGGGGGCACTGGAAACACCATATATTTT.

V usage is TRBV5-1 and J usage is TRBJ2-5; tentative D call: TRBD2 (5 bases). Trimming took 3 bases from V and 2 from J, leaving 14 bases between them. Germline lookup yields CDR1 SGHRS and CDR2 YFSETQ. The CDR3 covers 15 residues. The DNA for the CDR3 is TGCGCCAGCAGCTCAAAAGGACTGGATCAAGAGACCCAGTACTTC. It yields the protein CASSSKGLDQETQYF.

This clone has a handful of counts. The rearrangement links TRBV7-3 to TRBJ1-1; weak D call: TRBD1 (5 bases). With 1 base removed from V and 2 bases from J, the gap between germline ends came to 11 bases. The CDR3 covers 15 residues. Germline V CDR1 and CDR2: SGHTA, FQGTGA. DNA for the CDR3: TGTGCCAGCAGCTTAATGGCGGGGCACAACACTGAAGCTTTCTTT. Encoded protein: CASSLMAGHNTEAFF.

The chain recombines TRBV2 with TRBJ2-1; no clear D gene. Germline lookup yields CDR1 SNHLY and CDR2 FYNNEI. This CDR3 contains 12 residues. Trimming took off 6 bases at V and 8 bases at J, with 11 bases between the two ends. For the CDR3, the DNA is TGTGCCAGCAGGGGGTTCGGCGATGAGCAGTTCTTC. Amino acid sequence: CASRGFGDEQFF. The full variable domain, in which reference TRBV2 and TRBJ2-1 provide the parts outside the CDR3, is EPEVTQTPSHQVTQMGQEVILRCVPISNHLYFYWYRQILGQKVEFLVSFYNNEISEKSEIFDDQFSVERPDGSNFTLKIRSTKLEDSAMYFCASRGFGDEQFFGPGTRLTVL.

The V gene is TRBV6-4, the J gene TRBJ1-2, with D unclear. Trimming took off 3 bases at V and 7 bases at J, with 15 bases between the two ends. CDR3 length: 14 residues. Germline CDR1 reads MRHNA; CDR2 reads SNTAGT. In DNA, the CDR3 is TGTGCCAGCAGTGAGGGTCGGAGTTACGGTGGCTACACCTTC. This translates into CASSEGRSYGGYTF.

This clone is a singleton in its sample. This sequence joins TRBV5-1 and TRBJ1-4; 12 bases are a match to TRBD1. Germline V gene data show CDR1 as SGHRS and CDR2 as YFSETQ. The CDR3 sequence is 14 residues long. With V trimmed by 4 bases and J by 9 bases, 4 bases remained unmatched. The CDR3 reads CASSGGTGGQKLFF. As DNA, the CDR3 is TGCGCCAGCAGCGGGGGGACAGGGGGCCAAAAACTGTTTTTT.

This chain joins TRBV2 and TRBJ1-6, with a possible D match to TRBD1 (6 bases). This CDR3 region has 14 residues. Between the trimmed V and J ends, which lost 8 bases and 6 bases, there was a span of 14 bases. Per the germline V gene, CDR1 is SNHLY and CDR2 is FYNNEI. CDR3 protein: CASRPGGANSPLHF. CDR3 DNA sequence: TGTGCCAGCCGACCCGGGGGGGCTAATTCACCCCTCCACTTT.

Here the CDR3 reads CASSRGTGETQYF. The CDR3 DNA is TGCGCCAGCAGTCGCGGGACGGGGGAGACCCAGTACTTC. The V call is TRBV5-1, the J call TRBJ2-5, with D possibly matching TRBD2 (6 bases). In germline, CDR1 is SGHRS, CDR2 YFSETQ. The CDR3 is 13 amino acids. The ends were cut back, 5 bases at V and 5 bases at J, with 13 bases in the middle.

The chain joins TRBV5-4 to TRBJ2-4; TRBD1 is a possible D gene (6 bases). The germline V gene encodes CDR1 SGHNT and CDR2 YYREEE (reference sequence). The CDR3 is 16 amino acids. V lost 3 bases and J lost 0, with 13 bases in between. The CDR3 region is CASSSGQELAKNIQYF. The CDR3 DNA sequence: TGTGCCAGCAGCTCGGGACAAGAGCTAGCCAAAAACATTCAGTACTTC.

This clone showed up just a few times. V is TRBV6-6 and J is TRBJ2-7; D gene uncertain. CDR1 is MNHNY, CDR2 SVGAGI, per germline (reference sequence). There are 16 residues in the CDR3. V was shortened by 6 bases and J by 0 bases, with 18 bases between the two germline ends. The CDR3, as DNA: TGTGCCAGCAGCCGCCAGTCTGGCAGCCCCTCCTACGAGCAGTACGTC. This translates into CASSRQSGSPSYEQYV.

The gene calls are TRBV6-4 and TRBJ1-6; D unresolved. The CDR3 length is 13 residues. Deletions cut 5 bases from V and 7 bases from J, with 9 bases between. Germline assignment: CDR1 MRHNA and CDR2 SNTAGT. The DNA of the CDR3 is TGTGCCAGCAGTCGTGAGCGAAATTCACCCCTCCACTTT. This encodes CASSRERNSPLHF.

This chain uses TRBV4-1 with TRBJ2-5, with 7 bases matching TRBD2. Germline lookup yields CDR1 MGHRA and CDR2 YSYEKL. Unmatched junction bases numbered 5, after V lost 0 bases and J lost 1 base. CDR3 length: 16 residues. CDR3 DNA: TGCGCCAGCAGCCAAGAACCGGGGAGGGTCCAAGAGACCCAGTACTTC. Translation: CASSQEPGRVQETQYF.

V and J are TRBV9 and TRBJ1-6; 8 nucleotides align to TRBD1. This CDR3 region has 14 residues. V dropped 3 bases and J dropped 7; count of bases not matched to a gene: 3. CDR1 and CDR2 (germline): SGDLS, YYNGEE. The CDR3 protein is CASSGQGRNSPLHF. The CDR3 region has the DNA TGTGCCAGCAGCGGACAGGGGAGGAATTCACCCCTCCACTTT.

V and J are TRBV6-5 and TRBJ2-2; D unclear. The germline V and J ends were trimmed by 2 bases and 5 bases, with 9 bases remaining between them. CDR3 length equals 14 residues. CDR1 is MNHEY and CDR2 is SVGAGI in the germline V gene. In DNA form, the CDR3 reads TGTGCCAGCAGTTACGGCAGTAGTACCGGGGAGCTGTTTTTT. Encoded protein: CASSYGSSTGELFF.

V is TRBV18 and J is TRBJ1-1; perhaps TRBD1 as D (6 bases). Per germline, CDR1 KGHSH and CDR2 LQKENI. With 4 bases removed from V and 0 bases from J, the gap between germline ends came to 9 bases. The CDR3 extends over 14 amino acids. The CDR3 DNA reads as TGTGCCAGCTCACAGGACAGCCTGAACACTGAAGCTTTCTTT. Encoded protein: CASSQDSLNTEAFF. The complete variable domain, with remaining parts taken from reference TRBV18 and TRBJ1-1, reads NAGVMQNPRHLVRRRGQEARLRCSPMKGHSHVYWYRQLPEEGLKFMVYLQKENIIDESGMPKERFSAEFPKEGPSILRIQQVVRGDSAAYFCASSQDSLNTEAFFGQGTRLTVV.

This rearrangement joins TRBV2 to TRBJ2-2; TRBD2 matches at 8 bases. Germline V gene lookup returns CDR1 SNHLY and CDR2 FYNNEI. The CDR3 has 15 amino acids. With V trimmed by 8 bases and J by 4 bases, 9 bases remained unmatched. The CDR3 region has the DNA TGTGCCAGCCAGATCGGACTAGCAAGCACCGGGGAGCTGTTTTTT. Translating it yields CASQIGLASTGELFF.

CDR3 region: CATSDGGTGSQETQYF. The CDR3 nucleotides read TGTGCCACCAGTGATGGCGGGACAGGATCCCAAGAGACCCAGTACTTC. The chain links TRBV24-1 to TRBJ2-5; TRBD1 agrees at 8 bases. CDR1 and CDR2 from the germline V gene are KGHDR and SFDVKD. The CDR3 is 16 amino acids. The junction had 6 bases not matched to a gene; V was cut back by 3 bases and J by 1 base.

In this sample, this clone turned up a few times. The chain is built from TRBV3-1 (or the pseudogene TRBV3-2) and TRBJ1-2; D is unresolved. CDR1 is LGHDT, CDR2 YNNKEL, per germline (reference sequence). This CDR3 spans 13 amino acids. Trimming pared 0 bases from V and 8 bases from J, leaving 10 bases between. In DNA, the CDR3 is TGTGCCAGCAGCCAAGACTCCTATGGCGGCTACACCTTC. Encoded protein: CASSQDSYGGYTF.

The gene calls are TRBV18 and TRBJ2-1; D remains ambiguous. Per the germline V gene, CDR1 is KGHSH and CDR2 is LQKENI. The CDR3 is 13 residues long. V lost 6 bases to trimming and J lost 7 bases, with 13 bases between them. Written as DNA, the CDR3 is TGTGCCAGCTCGACCGGTAACAGAAATGAGCAGTTCTTC. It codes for CASSTGNRNEQFF.

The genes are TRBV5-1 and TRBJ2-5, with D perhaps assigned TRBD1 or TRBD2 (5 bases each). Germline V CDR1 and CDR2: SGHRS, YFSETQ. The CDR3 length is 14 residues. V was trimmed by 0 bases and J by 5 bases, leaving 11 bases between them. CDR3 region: CASSLGLAGETQYF. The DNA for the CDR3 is TGCGCCAGCAGCTTGGGGCTAGCAGGGGAGACCCAGTACTTC.

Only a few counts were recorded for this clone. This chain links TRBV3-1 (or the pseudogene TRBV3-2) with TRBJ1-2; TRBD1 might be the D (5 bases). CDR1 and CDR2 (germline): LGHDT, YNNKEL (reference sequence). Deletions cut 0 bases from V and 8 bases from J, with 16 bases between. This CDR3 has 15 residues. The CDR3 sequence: CASSQDSGGGRGYTF. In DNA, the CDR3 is TGTGCCAGCAGCCAAGATAGCGGGGGTGGTCGAGGCTACACCTTC.

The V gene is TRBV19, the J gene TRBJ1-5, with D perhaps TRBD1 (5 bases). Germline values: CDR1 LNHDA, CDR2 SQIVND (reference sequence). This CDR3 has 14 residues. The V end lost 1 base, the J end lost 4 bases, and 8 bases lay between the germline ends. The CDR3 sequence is CASSIGGDNQPQHF. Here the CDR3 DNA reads TGTGCCAGTAGTATAGGGGGGGATAATCAGCCCCAGCATTTT.

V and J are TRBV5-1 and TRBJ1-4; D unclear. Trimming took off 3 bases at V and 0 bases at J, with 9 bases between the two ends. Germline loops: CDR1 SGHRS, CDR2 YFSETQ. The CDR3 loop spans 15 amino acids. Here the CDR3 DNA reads TGCGCCAGCAGCTCCGCAGCCGCAACTAATGAAAAACTGTTTTTT. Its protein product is CASSSAAATNEKLFF.

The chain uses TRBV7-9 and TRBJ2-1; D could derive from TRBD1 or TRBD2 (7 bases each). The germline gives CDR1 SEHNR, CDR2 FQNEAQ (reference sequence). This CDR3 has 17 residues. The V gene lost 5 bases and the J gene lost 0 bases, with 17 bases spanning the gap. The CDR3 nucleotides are TGTGCCAGCAGCGGCAGGGGGGGGGAACTCTCCTACAATGAGCAGTTCTTC. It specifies CASSGRGGELSYNEQFF.

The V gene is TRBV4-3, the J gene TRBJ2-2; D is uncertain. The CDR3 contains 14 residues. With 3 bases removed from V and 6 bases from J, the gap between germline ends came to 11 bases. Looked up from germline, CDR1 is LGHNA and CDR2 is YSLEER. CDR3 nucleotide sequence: TGCGCCAGCAGCCAGGGCCATGAGGCCGGGGAGCTGTTTTTT. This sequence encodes CASSQGHEAGELFF.

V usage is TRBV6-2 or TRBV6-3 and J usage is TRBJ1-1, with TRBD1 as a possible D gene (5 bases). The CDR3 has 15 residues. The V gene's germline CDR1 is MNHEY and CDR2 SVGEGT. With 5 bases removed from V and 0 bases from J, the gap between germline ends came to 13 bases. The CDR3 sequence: CASSRRDLLNTEAFF. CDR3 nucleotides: TGTGCCAGCAGTCGCCGGGACTTATTGAACACTGAAGCTTTCTTT.

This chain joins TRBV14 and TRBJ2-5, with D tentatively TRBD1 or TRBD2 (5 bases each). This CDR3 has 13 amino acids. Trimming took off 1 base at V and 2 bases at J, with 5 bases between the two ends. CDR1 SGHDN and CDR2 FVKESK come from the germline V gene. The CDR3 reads CASSQGGQETQYF. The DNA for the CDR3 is TGTGCCAGCAGCCAAGGGGGGCAAGAGACCCAGTACTTC.

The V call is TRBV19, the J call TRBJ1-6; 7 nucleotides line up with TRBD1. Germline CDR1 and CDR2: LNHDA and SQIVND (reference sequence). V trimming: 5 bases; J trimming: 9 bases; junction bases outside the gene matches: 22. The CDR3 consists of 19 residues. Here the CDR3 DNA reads TGTGCCAGTAGTTCTTTCGGGACAGCGGTATCTCTTCGTGGTTCACCCCTCCACTTT. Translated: CASSSFGTAVSLRGSPLHF.